The 32 T cell receptor beta chains reported below all come from one sample, sequenced in a study of Ad26.COV2.S vaccination and SARS-CoV-2 variants. Described treatment: about 20 received Ad26.COV2.S at low or high dose, single or two shots; 5 received placebo; per-sample allocation not given. Day 63 after the first vaccine or placebo injection was the time point for sampling. The table came from immunoSEQ multiplex PCR; TCRdb's copy has only in-frame clones and leaves some out. The sample has about 350,000 clones; roughly 90% are singletons. The specimen comprised peripheral blood, sampled in a trial of Ad26.COV2.S vaccine versus placebo. Receptor source: a person between 18 and 65 years old who received the Ad26.COV2.S COVID-19 vaccine or a placebo.

The chain employs TRBV11-1 and TRBJ2-7; the match to TRBD1 covers 9 bases. Germline CDR1 and CDR2: SGHAT and FQDESV (reference sequence). The CDR3 has 14 amino acids. Trimming cost V 5 bases and J 2 bases; bases outside gene matches: 4. The CDR3 DNA sequence: TGTGCCAGCAGCACACAGGGGGCCACCTACGAGCAGTACTTC. Amino acids: CASSTQGATYEQYF. Supplemented by reference TRBV11-1 and TRBJ2-7, the full variable domain reads EAEVAQSPRYKITEKSQAVAFWCDPISGHATLYWYRQILGQGPELLVQFQDESVVDDSQLPKDRFSAERLKGVDSTLKIQPAELGDSAMYLCASSTQGATYEQYFGPGTRLTVT.

This sequence joins TRBV9 and TRBJ1-6; D uncertain. CDR1 is SGDLS and CDR2 is YYNGEE in the germline V gene. The V end lost 3 bases, the J end lost 6 bases, and 10 bases lay between the germline ends. This CDR3 contains 14 residues. The CDR3 coding sequence is TGTGCCAGCAGCGGTCAAGGTATTAATTCACCCCTCCACTTT. This gives the protein CASSGQGINSPLHF.

This clone was observed a few times. Other nucleotide sequences from this sample produce the same CDR3. The J gene is TRBJ2-7, the V gene TRBV5-1; D is perhaps TRBD1 or TRBD2 (6 bases each). This CDR3 comprises 12 residues. The ends were cut back, 1 base at V and 6 bases at J, with 8 bases in the middle. Germline loops: CDR1 SGHRS, CDR2 YFSETQ. The CDR3 DNA sequence: TGCGCCAGCAGCTTGTCGGGGGCCGAGCAGTACTTC. Protein sequence: CASSLSGAEQYF.

This clone was detected only once. The chain couples TRBV28 to TRBJ1-5; tentatively, D is TRBD1 (6 bases). In germline, CDR1 is MDHEN, CDR2 SYDVKM. The CDR3 totals 12 residues. The germline V and J ends were trimmed by 8 bases and 7 bases, with 12 bases remaining between them. The CDR3 DNA reads TGTGCCAGCTGGGGGGGCAGCCAGCCCCAGCATTTT. The encoded protein is CASWGGSQPQHF.

The chain is built from TRBV3-1 (or the pseudogene TRBV3-2) and TRBJ2-7; 9 nucleotides line up with TRBD1. The CDR3 totals 16 residues. CDR1 is LGHDT, CDR2 YNNKEL, per germline (reference sequence). V was pared by 4 bases and J by 2 bases, with 9 bases of the junction left unmatched. The DNA for the CDR3 is TGTGCCAGCAGCCCGGCCACCGGACAGGGGACCTACGAGCAGTACTTC. Translated, it gives CASSPATGQGTYEQYF.

V usage is TRBV5-1 and J usage is TRBJ1-1; 8 nucleotides match TRBD1. This CDR3 comprises 15 residues. Germline V lookup: CDR1 SGHRS, CDR2 YFSETQ. Germline trimming cut 4 bases from V and 6 bases from J; bases unmatched to any gene: 11. CDR3 DNA sequence: TGCGCCAGCAGCCAAACTTCAGGGGGCGAATCTGAAGCTTTCTTT. Translating gives CASSQTSGGESEAFF.

The chain employs TRBV5-1 and TRBJ1-1, with D tentatively TRBD1 (5 bases). This CDR3 comprises 11 residues. Germline V gene sequence: CDR1 SGHRS, CDR2 YFSETQ. V lost 4 bases to trimming and J lost 8 bases, with 9 bases between them. The CDR3 protein is CASSDYREAFF. The DNA for the CDR3 is TGCGCCAGCAGCGACTACAGGGAAGCTTTCTTT.

V and J are TRBV7-2 and TRBJ2-3, with D uncertain. The V gene lost 5 bases and the J gene lost 6 bases, with 9 bases spanning the gap. Per germline, CDR1 SGHTA and CDR2 FQGNSA. The CDR3 length is 12 residues. CDR3 protein: CASSTLGDTQYF. In DNA, the CDR3 is TGTGCCAGCAGCACACTCGGGGATACGCAGTATTTT.

This chain uses TRBV4-2 with TRBJ1-1; no clear D gene. Germline V lookup: CDR1 LGHNA, CDR2 YNFKEQ. CDR3 length equals 18 residues. Trimming shortened V by 1 base and J by 1 base, and 19 bases separated the two germline ends. In DNA form, the CDR3 reads TGTGCCAGCAGCCAAGGTCGTGGTGCGGTTCTAGGGAACACTGAAGCTTTCTTT. Its protein product is CASSQGRGAVLGNTEAFF.

V usage is TRBV11-2 and J usage is TRBJ2-1; no clear D gene. This CDR3 is built from 13 residues. V shed 0 bases and J shed 5 bases, with 5 bases lying between them. In germline, CDR1 is SGHAT, CDR2 FQNNGV. The CDR3 bases are TGTGCCAGCAGCTTAGACCGTGACAATGAGCAGTTCTTC. Protein: CASSLDRDNEQFF.

The DNA for the CDR3 is TGTGCCAGCAGTTATCGCTCCGACGGAGAAGCTTTCTTT. Translation gives CASSYRSDGEAFF. The genes are TRBV6-2 or TRBV6-3 and TRBJ1-1; D is unresolved. CDR1 and CDR2 (germline): MNHEY, SVGEGT. This CDR3 has 13 amino acids. The V and J ends lost 3 bases and 8 bases respectively, with 13 bases between them.

J is TRBJ1-3 and V is TRBV9; D is unresolved. Germline CDR1 is SGDLS and CDR2 is YYNGEE. CDR3 length: 15 amino acids. V was shortened by 0 bases and J by 0 bases, with 7 bases between the two germline ends. The CDR3 region is CASSVAVNSGNTIYF. For the CDR3, the DNA is TGTGCCAGCAGCGTAGCTGTGAACTCTGGAAACACCATATATTTT.

The chain couples TRBV18 to TRBJ1-1; maybe TRBD1 (5 bases). Trimming took off 3 bases at V and 0 bases at J, with 11 bases between the two ends. Germline V gene sequence: CDR1 KGHSH, CDR2 LQKENI. The CDR3 length is 15 residues. For the CDR3, the DNA is TGTGCCAGCTCACCGAGGACAAGCCTGAACACTGAAGCTTTCTTT. This gives the protein CASSPRTSLNTEAFF.

This clone was found a few times. The gene calls are TRBV28 and TRBJ1-2, with unresolved D. The CDR3 is 13 amino acids. Germline V gene lookup returns CDR1 MDHEN and CDR2 SYDVKM. V lost 4 bases, J lost 4 bases, and 10 bases lay in between. Here the CDR3 reads CASSSGNLYGYTF. In DNA, the CDR3 is TGTGCCAGCAGTTCGGGGAACCTCTATGGCTACACCTTC.

V gene TRBV7-8 combines with J gene TRBJ2-5; 7 bases line up with TRBD1. Germline V gives CDR1 SGHVS, CDR2 FQNEAQ. The ends lost 6 bases at V and 2 bases at J; junction bases unmatched: 6. The CDR3 totals 14 residues. The CDR3 here is CASSSDRVQETQYF. CDR3 nucleotide sequence: TGTGCCAGCAGTTCCGACAGGGTTCAAGAGACCCAGTACTTC. The full variable domain, in which reference TRBV7-8 and TRBJ2-5 provide the parts outside the CDR3, is GAGVSQSPRYKVAKRGQDVALRCDPISGHVSLFWYQQALGQGPEFLTYFQNEAQLDKSGLPSDRFFAERPEGSVSTLKIQRTQQEDSAVYLCASSSDRVQETQYFGPGTRLLVL.

This chain joins TRBV28 and TRBJ1-2; D remains ambiguous. The germline CDR1 and CDR2 sequences are MDHEN and SYDVKM. The V gene lost 5 bases and the J gene lost 6 bases, with 19 bases spanning the gap. CDR3 length: 15 residues. The CDR3 DNA follows: TGTGCCAGCAGTCCCCACTCGGGTGTTAGCGATGGCTACACCTTC. Encoded protein: CASSPHSGVSDGYTF.

For this clone: The same CDR3 is also encoded by other DNA sequences in this sample. The chain joins TRBV28 to TRBJ1-5; D is perhaps TRBD1 (5 bases). The germline gives CDR1 MDHEN, CDR2 SYDVKM. The germline V and J ends were trimmed by 1 base and 7 bases, with 17 bases remaining between them. The CDR3 runs to 16 residues. The CDR3: CASSLSAGTPDQPQHF. The CDR3 DNA reads as TGTGCCAGCAGTTTATCCGCCGGGACCCCGGACCAGCCCCAGCATTTT.

The rearrangement joins TRBV3-1 (or the pseudogene TRBV3-2) to TRBJ1-2; D may be TRBD1 (5 bases). With 1 base removed from V and 3 bases from J, the gap between germline ends came to 18 bases. The CDR3 is made up of 17 amino acids. The germline V gene encodes CDR1 LGHDT and CDR2 YNNKEL (reference sequence). The CDR3 DNA follows: TGTGCCAGCAGCCAAGGCCTGTCTAATCAGGGTGACTATGGCTACACCTTC. Translated, it gives CASSQGLSNQGDYGYTF.

This clone has just a few counts. V usage is TRBV7-2 and J usage is TRBJ2-7, with 10 positions matching TRBD2. Germline-derived CDR1 and CDR2 are SGHTA and FQGNSA. After removal of 2 bases from V and 1 base from J, the junction contained 14 bases not matched to a gene. The CDR3 is 19 amino acids. The CDR3 reads CASSLSAAPASGSSYEQYF. CDR3 DNA: TGTGCCAGCAGCTTATCGGCAGCCCCGGCTAGCGGGAGTTCCTACGAGCAGTACTTC.

The CDR3 reads CSVKIQGYQETQYF. The CDR3 nucleotides are TGCAGCGTGAAGATACAGGGGTATCAAGAGACCCAGTACTTC. V is TRBV29-1 and J is TRBJ2-5; 7 bases map to TRBD1. The CDR3 loop spans 14 amino acids. V dropped 6 bases and J dropped 2; count of bases not matched to a gene: 9. Looked up from germline, CDR1 is SQVTM and CDR2 is ANQGSEA.

This clone has just a few counts. The rearrangement joins TRBV5-1 to TRBJ2-7; 11 nucleotides match TRBD1. Unmatched junction bases numbered 7, after V lost 4 bases and J lost 4 bases. Germline CDR1 and CDR2: SGHRS and YFSETQ. The CDR3 has 15 amino acids. This CDR3 is CASSGSGQGVYEQYF. The CDR3, as DNA: TGCGCCAGCAGCGGATCGGGACAGGGGGTATACGAGCAGTACTTC.

CDR3 region: CASSYRTDRGHQPQHF. CDR3 nucleotides: TGTGCCAGCAGTTACCGCACGGACAGGGGCCATCAGCCCCAGCATTTT. This chain uses TRBV6-2 or TRBV6-3 with TRBJ1-5; 9 bases match TRBD1. There are 16 residues in the CDR3. Germline V CDR1 and CDR2: MNHEY, SVGEGT. The V segment lost 2 bases and the J segment 5 bases; nucleotides outside the gene matches: 7.

V gene TRBV28 combines with J gene TRBJ1-4, with D tentatively TRBD1 (6 bases). Per germline, CDR1 MDHEN and CDR2 SYDVKM. V shed 3 bases and J shed 7 bases, with 12 bases lying between them. The CDR3 loop spans 14 amino acids. The CDR3 nucleotides are TGTGCCAGCAGTTTTGGCAGGGGACGTGAAAAACTGTTTTTT. Protein: CASSFGRGREKLFF.

The chain carries TRBV19 and TRBJ2-2; 13 bases map to TRBD2. In germline, CDR1 is LNHDA, CDR2 SQIVND (reference sequence). The CDR3 is 16 residues long. Losses at the gene ends were 2 bases for V and 5 bases for J; bases not matched to a gene: 2. The CDR3 DNA reads TGTGCCAGTAGTATACGGACTAGCGGGGGAACCGGGGAGCTGTTTTTT. Translation: CASSIRTSGGTGELFF.

As concerns this clone: Other DNA sequences of this sample code for an identical CDR3. Written as DNA, the CDR3 is TGCAGTGCGGACAGGTACAATGAGCAGTTCTTC. Protein sequence: CSADRYNEQFF. This chain uses TRBV20-1 with TRBJ2-1; the match to TRBD1 covers 7 bases. Germline trimming cut 6 bases from V and 4 bases from J; bases unmatched to any gene: 0. Germline values: CDR1 DFQATT, CDR2 SNEGSKA (reference sequence). This CDR3 is built from 11 residues.

In this sample, this clone turned up once. Other DNA sequences within the sample encode an identical CDR3. The J gene is TRBJ2-7, the V gene TRBV9; D unclear. This CDR3 has 14 amino acids. The V end was cut by 0 bases, the J end by 4 bases, with 11 bases between. CDR1 and CDR2 from the germline V gene are SGDLS and YYNGEE. The CDR3 spells CASSVGGLGYEQYF. The CDR3 nucleotides are TGTGCCAGCAGCGTAGGGGGTCTAGGTTACGAGCAGTACTTC.

The chain has TRBV23-1 and TRBJ2-5, with 8 positions matching TRBD1. TRBV23-1 is identified as an open reading frame with a role that is uncertain. The length of the CDR3 is 15 residues. The J segment lost 2 bases and the V segment lost 3 bases, leaving 5 bases of the junction unmatched. The CDR3 bases are TGCGCCAGCAGTCACCTGGACAGGGATCAAGAGACCCAGTACTTC. Translating gives CASSHLDRDQETQYF.

The genes are TRBV7-2 and TRBJ2-1, with 10 bases fitting TRBD2. The CDR3 is 15 amino acids. Per germline, CDR1 SGHTA and CDR2 FQGNSA. V lost 2 bases and J lost 8; bases outside the gene matches: 6. The CDR3, as DNA: TGTGCCAGCAGCTTACGGCTAGCGGGAGTGTATGAGCAGTTCTTC. It encodes CASSLRLAGVYEQFF.

Concerning this clone: Relative to the germline gene, one junction end is altered; a read error may explain this. The genes are TRBV7-9 and TRBJ2-7; TRBD2 is a possible D gene (6 bases). Germline lookup yields CDR1 SEHNR and CDR2 FQNEAQ (reference sequence). The CDR3 sequence is 17 residues long. The CDR3 loop reads CASSLPVSGHGGPGKNF. CDR3 bases: TGTGCCAGCAGCTTACCTGTGTCTGGTCACGGGGGTCCAGGGAAAAACTTC. Based on the CDR3 plus reference TRBV7-9 and TRBJ2-7, the full variable domain is DTGVSQNPRHKITKRGQNVTFRCDPISEHNRLYWYRQTLGQGPEFLTYFQNEAQLEKSRLLSDRFSAERPKGSFSTLEIQRTEQGDSAMYLCASSLPVSGHGGPGKNFGPGTRLTVT.

The chain uses TRBV6-2 or TRBV6-3 and TRBJ1-1; TRBD1 agrees at 7 bases. This CDR3 spans 15 amino acids. Germline-derived CDR1 and CDR2 are MNHEY and SVGEGT. The trim removed 6 bases at V and 2 bases at J, leaving 9 bases unmatched. CDR3 in DNA: TGTGCCAGCAGCGATCCGGGACAGACAAACACTGAAGCTTTCTTT. This translates into CASSDPGQTNTEAFF.

The rearrangement joins TRBV19 to TRBJ1-3; perhaps TRBD1 as D (5 bases). Germline-derived CDR1 and CDR2 are LNHDA and SQIVND (reference sequence). This CDR3 has 15 residues. The ends were cut back, 3 bases at V and 1 base at J, with 10 bases in the middle. CDR3 protein: CASSMGDSSGNTIYF. CDR3 DNA sequence: TGTGCCAGTAGTATGGGAGACAGTTCTGGAAACACCATATATTTT.

This clone was detected once. The rearrangement joins TRBV2 to TRBJ2-1; D unclear. Germline values: CDR1 SNHLY, CDR2 FYNNEI. This CDR3 contains 11 residues. V gave up 6 bases and J gave up 8 bases, with 8 bases separating them. The CDR3 nucleotides are TGTGCCAGCAGCGTTATCTATGAGCAGTTCTTC. It yields the protein CASSVIYEQFF. Together with reference TRBV2 and TRBJ2-1, the CDR3 gives the full variable domain: EPEVTQTPSHQVTQMGQEVILRCVPISNHLYFYWYRQILGQKVEFLVSFYNNEISEKSEIFDDQFSVERPDGSNFTLKIRSTKLEDSAMYFCASSVIYEQFFGPGTRLTVL.